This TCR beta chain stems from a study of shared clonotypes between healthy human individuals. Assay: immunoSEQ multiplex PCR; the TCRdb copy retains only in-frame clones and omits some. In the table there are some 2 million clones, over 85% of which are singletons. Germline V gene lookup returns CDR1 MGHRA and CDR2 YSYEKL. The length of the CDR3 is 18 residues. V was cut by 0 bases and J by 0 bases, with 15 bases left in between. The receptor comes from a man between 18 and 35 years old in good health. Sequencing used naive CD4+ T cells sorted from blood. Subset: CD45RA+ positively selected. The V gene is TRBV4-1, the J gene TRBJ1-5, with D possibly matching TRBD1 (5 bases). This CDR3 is CASSQEQGLALSNQPQHF. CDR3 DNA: TGCGCCAGCAGCCAAGAGCAGGGTCTAGCCCTTAGCAATCAGCCCCAGCATTTT.